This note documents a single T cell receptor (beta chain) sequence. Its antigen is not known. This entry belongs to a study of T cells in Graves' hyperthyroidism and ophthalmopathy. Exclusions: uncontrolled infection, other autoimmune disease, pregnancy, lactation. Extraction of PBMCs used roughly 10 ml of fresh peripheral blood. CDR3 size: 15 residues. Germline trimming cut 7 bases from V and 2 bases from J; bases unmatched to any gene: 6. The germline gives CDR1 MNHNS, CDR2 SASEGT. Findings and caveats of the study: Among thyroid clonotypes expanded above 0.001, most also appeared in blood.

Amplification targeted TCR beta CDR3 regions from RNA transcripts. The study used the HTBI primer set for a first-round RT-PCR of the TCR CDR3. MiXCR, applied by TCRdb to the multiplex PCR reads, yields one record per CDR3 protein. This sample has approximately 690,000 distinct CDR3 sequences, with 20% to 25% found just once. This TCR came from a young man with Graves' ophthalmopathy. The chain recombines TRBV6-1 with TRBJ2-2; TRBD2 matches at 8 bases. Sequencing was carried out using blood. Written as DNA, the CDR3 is TGTGCCAGCATCCGGAGCGGGGGAAACACCGGGGAGCTGTTTTTT. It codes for CASIRSGGNTGELFF.